This paragraph covers one T cell receptor beta chain sequence. No cognate antigen has been identified for it. Per-nucleotide qualities are absent, and no much larger clonotype sits a single base away. The data stem from a study of blood T cells in healthy people across ages (dated by TCRdb to about 2015). General notes on the study: In model experiments, template switching captured roughly one uniquely barcoded TCR beta cDNA molecule for every two T cells. Two additional independent replicas of 1 million unique cDNA reads from the same blood draw were analyzed for two donors (one aged 18 to 30 and one aged 80 or older). Four age groups were formed from the donors: young (average about 17 years), middle-aged (approximately 41), aged (under 70) and long-lived (about 80). To track age-related changes in TCR beta repertoire diversity, the study relied on deep sequencing normalized with unique cDNA molecular identifiers. To avoid experimental bias, donors of different ages were randomly spread across the sequencing lanes.

The CDR3 spans 16 residues, from the cysteine through the phenylalanine. The kept DNA is CDR3 alone, 48 bases in frame from the first base. According to the germline V gene, CDR1 reads MNHNS and CDR2 reads SASEGT. V is cut by 6 bases and J by 0 bases, and the space between the germline ends is 15 bases. On the study overall, not on this receptor specifically: Total diversity estimates from one million sequenced T cells were considered lower bounds and underestimates. Bulk unsorted PBMC profiling prevented conclusive comparison of naive and antigen-experienced compartments. Donor CMV infection status was unknown, potentially confounding age-related changes in expanded clonotypes. Observed TCR beta diversity per million T cells fell roughly linearly with age, and a significant reduction was already apparent by age around 40. The long-lived group showed more naive CD4+ T cells, fewer expanded clones and increased TCR diversity than the aged group, suggesting age selection. The percentage of naive T cells measured by flow cytometry correlated strongly with observed TCR beta diversity.

Libraries came from 5' RACE. Sequencing took place on an Illumina HiSeq 2500. The second PCR ran for about 7 to 11 cycles and used a J-beta primer mix along with a sample-barcoded 5' primer. A unique molecular identifier was introduced onto each TCR beta cDNA molecule by a template-switch 5' adaptor carrying 12 random nucleotides. Each sample yielded at least 3 million CDR3-containing paired-end reads. First-strand cDNA synthesis was performed from all RNA using the Mint cDNA synthesis kit, with priming by a TRBC-specific oligonucleotide. After uracil-DNA glycosylase treatment, a first 18-cycle PCR used universal primers M1SS and BC2_uni_R on all cDNA. In the paper's pipeline: Each sample was normalized by randomly selecting 1 million high-quality reads, each carrying a distinct molecular identifier. Reads with shared molecular identifiers were discarded instead of being binned into consensus sequences. MiTCR, set to a Q25 quality threshold and the strictest error-elimination algorithm, was used for CDR3 identification, clonotype clustering and error correction. Lower-bound total TCR beta diversity was estimated with a nonparametric unseen species model using Euler transformation. TCRdb's own reprocessing of the public reads used fastp at Q25 and MiXCR and kept productive beta chains. Entries are consolidated by CDR3 protein sequence, retaining the most common genes and DNA. The authors' filters were not applied to this entry. This sample is represented by 1.2 million to 1.5 million distinct CDR3 sequences; approximately 59% of them were singletons. 6.5% to 8% of the sample goes to the ten largest clones.

The donors were about 40 Caucasian individuals from Russia, aged roughly 6 to 100 years, who were systemically healthy. Each donor gave around 9.5 milliliters of peripheral blood, collected into EDTA-treated Vacutainer tubes. Ficoll-Paque density-gradient centrifugation was used to isolate PBMCs, with at least 6 million per sample. Total RNA, at least 5 micrograms per sample, was extracted from PBMCs with Trizol reagent. Naive CD45RAhigh/CD27high T cell percentages were measured by flow cytometry on a PBMC aliquot from every donor. Sequenced sample: blood. The receptor was isolated from a man aged 18 to 29 in good health. This chain joins TRBV6-1 to TRBJ2-1; the D gene lacks a confident call. The DNA is TGTGCCAGCAGCGGTCGGGCCCCCAGCTCCTACAATGAGCAGTTCTTC. Its translation is CASSGRAPSSYNEQFF.